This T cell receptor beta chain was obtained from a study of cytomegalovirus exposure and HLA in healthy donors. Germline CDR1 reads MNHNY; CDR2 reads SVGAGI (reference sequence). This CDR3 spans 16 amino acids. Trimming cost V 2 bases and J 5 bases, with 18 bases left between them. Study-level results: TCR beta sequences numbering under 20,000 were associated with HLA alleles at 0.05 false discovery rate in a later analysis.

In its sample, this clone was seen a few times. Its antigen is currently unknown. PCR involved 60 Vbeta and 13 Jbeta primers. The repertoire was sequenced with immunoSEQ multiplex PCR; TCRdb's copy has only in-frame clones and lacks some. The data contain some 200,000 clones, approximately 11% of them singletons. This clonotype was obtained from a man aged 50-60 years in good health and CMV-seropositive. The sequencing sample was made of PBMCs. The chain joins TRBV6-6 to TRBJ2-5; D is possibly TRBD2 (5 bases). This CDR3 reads CASSYGRLTSGETQYF. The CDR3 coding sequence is TGTGCCAGCAGTTACGGGAGACTAACCAGTGGTGAGACCCAGTACTTC.